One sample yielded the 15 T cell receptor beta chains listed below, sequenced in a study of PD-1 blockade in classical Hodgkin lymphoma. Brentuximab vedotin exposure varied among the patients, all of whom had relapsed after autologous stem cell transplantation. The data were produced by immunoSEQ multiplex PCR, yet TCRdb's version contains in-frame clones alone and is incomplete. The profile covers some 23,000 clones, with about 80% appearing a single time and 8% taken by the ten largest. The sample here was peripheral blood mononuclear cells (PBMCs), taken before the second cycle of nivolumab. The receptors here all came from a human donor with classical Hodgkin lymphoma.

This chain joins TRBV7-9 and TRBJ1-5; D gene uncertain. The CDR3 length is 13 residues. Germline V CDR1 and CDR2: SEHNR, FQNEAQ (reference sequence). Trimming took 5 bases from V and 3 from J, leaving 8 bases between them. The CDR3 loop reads CASSVGPNQPQHF. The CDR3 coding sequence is TGTGCCAGCAGCGTTGGACCCAATCAGCCCCAGCATTTT.

Here the CDR3 reads CASSTGPYEQYF. The CDR3 DNA reads TGTGCCAGCAGTACAGGCCCCTACGAGCAGTACTTC. The chain combines TRBV2 with TRBJ2-7; TRBD1 might be the D (5 bases). Germline-derived CDR1 and CDR2 are SNHLY and FYNNEI. The CDR3 is made up of 12 amino acids. Trimming took off 5 bases at V and 2 bases at J, with 7 bases between the two ends.

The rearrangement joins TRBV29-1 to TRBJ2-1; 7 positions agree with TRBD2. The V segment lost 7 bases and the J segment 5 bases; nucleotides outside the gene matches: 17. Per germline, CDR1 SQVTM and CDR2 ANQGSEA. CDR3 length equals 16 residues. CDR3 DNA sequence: TGCAGCGCAACCCTTACTATCCTAGCGGAACACAATGAGCAGTTCTTC. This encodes CSATLTILAEHNEQFF.

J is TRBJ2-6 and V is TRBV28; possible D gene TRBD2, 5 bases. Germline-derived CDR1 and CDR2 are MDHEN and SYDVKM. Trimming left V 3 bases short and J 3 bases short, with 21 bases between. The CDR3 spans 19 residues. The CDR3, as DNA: TGTGCCAGCAGTTTGAGGGCCGGGCGTGCTAATGTTGGGGCCAACGTCCTGACTTTC. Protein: CASSLRAGRANVGANVLTF.

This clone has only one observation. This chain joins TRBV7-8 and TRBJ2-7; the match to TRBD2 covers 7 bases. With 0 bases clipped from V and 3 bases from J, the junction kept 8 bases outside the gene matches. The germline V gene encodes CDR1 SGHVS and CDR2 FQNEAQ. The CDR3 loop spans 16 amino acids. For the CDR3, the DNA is TGTGCCAGCAGCTTAGCGTACGCGGGAGTGAGCTACGAGCAGTACTTC. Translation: CASSLAYAGVSYEQYF.

CDR3 coding DNA: TGTGCCAGCAGCCTGGAGGGCGGGGTATACGAGCAGTACTTC. Encoded protein: CASSLEGGVYEQYF. V is TRBV7-6 and J is TRBJ2-7, with a weak D call TRBD2 (6 bases). CDR3 length equals 14 residues. CDR1 and CDR2 from the germline V gene are SGHVS and FNYEAQ. Deletions cut 5 bases from V and 4 bases from J, with 15 bases between.

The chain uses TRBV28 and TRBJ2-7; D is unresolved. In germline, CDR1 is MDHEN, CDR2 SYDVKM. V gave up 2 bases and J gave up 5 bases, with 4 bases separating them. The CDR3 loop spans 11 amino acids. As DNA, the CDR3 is TGTGCCAGCAGTTTAACCCACGAGCAGTACTTC. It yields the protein CASSLTHEQYF.

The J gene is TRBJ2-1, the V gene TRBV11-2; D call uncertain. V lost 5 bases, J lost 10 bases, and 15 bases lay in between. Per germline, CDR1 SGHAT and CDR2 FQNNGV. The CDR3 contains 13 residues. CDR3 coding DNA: TGTGCCAGCAGCCCCCGTGTGGGATACGAGCAGTTCTTC. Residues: CASSPRVGYEQFF.

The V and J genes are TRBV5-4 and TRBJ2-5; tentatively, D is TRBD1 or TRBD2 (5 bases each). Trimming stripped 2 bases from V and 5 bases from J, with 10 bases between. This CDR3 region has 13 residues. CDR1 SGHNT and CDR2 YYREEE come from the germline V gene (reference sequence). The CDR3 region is CASSLRGRETQYF. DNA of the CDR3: TGTGCCAGCAGCTTACGGGGCAGGGAGACCCAGTACTTC. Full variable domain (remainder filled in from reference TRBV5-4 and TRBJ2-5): ETGVTQSPTHLIKTRGQQVTLRCSSQSGHNTVSWYQQALGQGPQFIFQYYREEENGRGNFPPRFSGLQFPNYSSELNVNALELDDSALYLCASSLRGRETQYFGPGTRLLVL.

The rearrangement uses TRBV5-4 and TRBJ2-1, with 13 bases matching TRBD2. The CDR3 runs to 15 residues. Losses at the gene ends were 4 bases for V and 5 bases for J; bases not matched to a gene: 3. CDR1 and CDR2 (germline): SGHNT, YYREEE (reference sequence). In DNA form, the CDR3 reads TGTGCCAGCAGCGGCGGACTAGCGGGGGACAATGAGCAGTTCTTC. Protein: CASSGGLAGDNEQFF.

The DNA of the CDR3 is TGTGCCAGCAGCTTGTGGCTTGAGCAGTTCTTC. Translated, it gives CASSLWLEQFF. The chain couples TRBV7-9 to TRBJ2-1; no clear D. V lost 3 bases, J lost 9 bases, and 6 bases lay in between. The CDR3 totals 11 residues. Per the germline V gene, CDR1 is SEHNR and CDR2 is FQNEAQ (reference sequence).

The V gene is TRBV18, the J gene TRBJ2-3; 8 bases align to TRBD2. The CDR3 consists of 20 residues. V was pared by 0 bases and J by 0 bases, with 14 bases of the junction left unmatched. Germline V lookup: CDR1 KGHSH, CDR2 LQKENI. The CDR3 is CASSPPKSGRGLLSTDTQYF. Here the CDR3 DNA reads TGTGCCAGCTCACCACCGAAAAGCGGGAGAGGCCTCCTGAGCACAGATACGCAGTATTTT.

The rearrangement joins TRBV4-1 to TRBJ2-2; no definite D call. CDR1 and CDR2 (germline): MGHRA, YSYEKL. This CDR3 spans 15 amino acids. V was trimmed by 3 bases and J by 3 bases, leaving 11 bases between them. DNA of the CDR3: TGCGCCAGCAGCCACCACGGACCCGACACCGGGGAGCTGTTTTTT. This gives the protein CASSHHGPDTGELFF.

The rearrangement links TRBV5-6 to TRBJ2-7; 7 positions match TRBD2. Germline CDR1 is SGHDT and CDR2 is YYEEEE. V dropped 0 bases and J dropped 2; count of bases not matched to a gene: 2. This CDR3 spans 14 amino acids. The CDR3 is CASSLGGSAYEQYF. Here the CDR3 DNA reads TGTGCCAGCAGCTTGGGCGGGAGCGCCTACGAGCAGTACTTC.

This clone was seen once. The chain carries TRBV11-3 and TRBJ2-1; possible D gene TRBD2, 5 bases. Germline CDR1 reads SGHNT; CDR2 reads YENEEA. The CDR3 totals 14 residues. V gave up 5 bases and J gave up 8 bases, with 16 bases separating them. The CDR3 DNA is TGTGCCAGCAGCCCCGAAGGACTGCCATATGAGCAGTTCTTC. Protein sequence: CASSPEGLPYEQFF.